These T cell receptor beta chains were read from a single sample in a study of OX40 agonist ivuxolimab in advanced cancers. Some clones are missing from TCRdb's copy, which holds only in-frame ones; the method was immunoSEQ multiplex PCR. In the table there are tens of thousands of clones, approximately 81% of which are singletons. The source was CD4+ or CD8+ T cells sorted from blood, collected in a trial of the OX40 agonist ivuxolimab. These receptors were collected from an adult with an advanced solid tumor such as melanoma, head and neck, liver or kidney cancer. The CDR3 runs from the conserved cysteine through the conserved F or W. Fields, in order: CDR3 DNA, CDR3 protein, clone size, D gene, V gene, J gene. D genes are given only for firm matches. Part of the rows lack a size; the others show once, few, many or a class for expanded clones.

DNA: TGTGCCAGCAGCCCTCTTCGGGGGGCCGTGGATACGCAGTATTTT; CDR3: CASSPLRGAVDTQYF; size: few; D: .; V: TRBV4-2; J: TRBJ2-3
DNA: TGTGCCAGTAGTACAAACAGGGTAGGGAGCTATGGCTACACCTTC; CDR3: CASSTNRVGSYGYTF; size: .; D: .; V: TRBV19; J: TRBJ1-2
DNA: TGTGCCAGTAGTATAGAAGGGTCCTATGGCTACACCTTC; CDR3: CASSIEGSYGYTF; size: few; D: .; V: TRBV19; J: TRBJ1-2
DNA: TGTGCCAGCAGCCCCGGACTAGCGGGGGGGCGACAAGAGACCCAGTACTTC; CDR3: CASSPGLAGGRQETQYF; size: few; D: TRBD2; V: TRBV13; J: TRBJ2-5
DNA: TGTGCCAGCAGCCCGACAGGCCAGTATGGCTACACCTTC; CDR3: CASSPTGQYGYTF; size: .; D: .; V: TRBV28; J: TRBJ1-2
DNA: TGTGCCAGCAGCCCTTGGGGAGCTAACTATGGCTACACCTTC; CDR3: CASSPWGANYGYTF; size: .; D: .; V: TRBV11-2; J: TRBJ1-2
DNA: TGCGCCAGCAGCCAAGTCCTACAGGGGGTTGGCGAGCAGTACTTC; CDR3: CASSQVLQGVGEQYF; size: .; D: TRBD1; V: TRBV4-3; J: TRBJ2-7
DNA: TGTGCCAGCAGCATGGGCGGGGATACGCAGTATTTT; CDR3: CASSMGGDTQYF; size: .; D: .; V: TRBV7-2; J: TRBJ2-3
DNA: TGTGCCAGCAGCTTAAGTCGCGCGGGGGGACAAGAGACCCAGTACTTC; CDR3: CASSLSRAGGQETQYF; size: once; D: TRBD2; V: TRBV7-2; J: TRBJ2-5
DNA: TGTGCCATCAGTGAGGACATATATTACAATGAGCAGTTCTTC; CDR3: CAISEDIYYNEQFF; size: .; D: .; V: TRBV10-3; J: TRBJ2-1
DNA: TGTGCCAGCAGCTTTGGACGGTCGTCTGGAAACACCATATATTTT; CDR3: CASSFGRSSGNTIYF; size: .; D: .; V: TRBV5-4; J: TRBJ1-3
DNA: TGCGCCAGCAGTGGCAGCCCCGAGGACAGGGATCGTAGGACGCAGTATTTT; CDR3: CASSGSPEDRDRRTQYF; size: .; D: TRBD1; V: TRBV10-2; J: TRBJ2-3
DNA: TGTGCCAGCAGTCCTCGCTCTGGAAACACCATATATTTT; CDR3: CASSPRSGNTIYF; size: .; D: .; V: TRBV27; J: TRBJ1-3
DNA: TGTGCCAGCAGCTTGGAAGTGGGGAACACTGAAGCTTTCTTT; CDR3: CASSLEVGNTEAFF; size: .; D: .; V: TRBV5-4; J: TRBJ1-1
DNA: TGTGCCAGCAGTGGCTGGGGTAGCGGGGGCACAGATACGCAGTATTTT; CDR3: CASSGWGSGGTDTQYF; size: .; D: TRBD2; V: TRBV2; J: TRBJ2-3
DNA: TGTGCCAGCAGCTTAGTAGGGACAGGGAATAGCAATCAGCCCCAGCATTTT; CDR3: CASSLVGTGNSNQPQHF; size: .; D: TRBD1; V: TRBV7-2; J: TRBJ1-5
DNA: TGTGCCATCAGTGAGGGTGGAAACACCATATATTTT; CDR3: CAISEGGNTIYF; size: .; D: .; V: TRBV10-3; J: TRBJ1-3
DNA: TGCGCCAGCAGCCCCAGAGAACAGGGACTGAACACTGAAGCTTTCTTT; CDR3: CASSPREQGLNTEAFF; size: .; D: .; V: TRBV4-1; J: TRBJ1-1
DNA: TGTGCCAGCAGCTCCGGACTAGCGGGGGCCACGGAGTATTTT; CDR3: CASSSGLAGATEYF; size: .; D: TRBD2; V: TRBV11-3; J: TRBJ2-3
DNA: TGTGCCAGCAGCTTATTTGTTACGGGACAGGGAAATACAGATACGCAGTATTTT; CDR3: CASSLFVTGQGNTDTQYF; size: .; D: TRBD1; V: TRBV7-2; J: TRBJ2-3
DNA: TGTGCCAGCAGCTCACGGTCTAGCTATGGCTACACCTTC; CDR3: CASSSRSSYGYTF; size: .; D: .; V: TRBV7-2; J: TRBJ1-2
DNA: TGTGCCAGCAGCTTAGCTCCGGGGATGGCCAAAAACATTCAGTACTTC; CDR3: CASSLAPGMAKNIQYF; size: .; D: .; V: TRBV7-2; J: TRBJ2-4
DNA: TGTGCCATCAGTGAGCCCCTTGGGACAGGACAAGAGACCCAGTACTTC; CDR3: CAISEPLGTGQETQYF; size: .; D: TRBD1; V: TRBV10-3; J: TRBJ2-5
DNA: TGTGCCAGCAGTTACTCGTTGGCACCGAGCAATCAGCCCCAGCATTTT; CDR3: CASSYSLAPSNQPQHF; size: .; D: .; V: TRBV6-6; J: TRBJ1-5
DNA: TGTGCCAGCAGTGAACCACAGGGCTACGAGCAGTACTTC; CDR3: CASSEPQGYEQYF; size: .; D: .; V: TRBV25-1; J: TRBJ2-7
DNA: TGTGCCAGCAGCCAAGGGAGCTCCTATAATTCACCCCTCCACTTT; CDR3: CASSQGSSYNSPLHF; size: few; D: .; V: TRBV4-2; J: TRBJ1-6
DNA: TGTGCCAGCAGTTCAAGCGGGGGCCTCTCGGATACGCAGTATTTT; CDR3: CASSSSGGLSDTQYF; size: .; D: TRBD2; V: TRBV6-6; J: TRBJ2-3
DNA: TGTGCCAGCAGTTACGGCGGGACGGGATGGAATGAAAAACTGTTTTTT; CDR3: CASSYGGTGWNEKLFF; size: .; D: .; V: TRBV6-6; J: TRBJ1-4
DNA: TGTGCCAGTAGTCCTAGCGGGACGCGCAACTATGGCTACACCTTC; CDR3: CASSPSGTRNYGYTF; size: .; D: .; V: TRBV19; J: TRBJ1-2
DNA: TGTGCCAGCTCGGACCCCTCGGGCTACGAGCAGTACTTC; CDR3: CASSDPSGYEQYF; size: once; D: .; V: TRBV28; J: TRBJ2-7
DNA: TGCGCCAGCATCCCGACTAGCGGGGGGACCACCTCCCAAGAGACCCAGTACTTC; CDR3: CASIPTSGGTTSQETQYF; size: .; D: TRBD2; V: TRBV5-1; J: TRBJ2-5
DNA: TGTGCCAGCAGTATTTTAACAGGGGGTGGCTACACCTTC; CDR3: CASSILTGGGYTF; size: once; D: TRBD1; V: TRBV2; J: TRBJ1-2
DNA: TGTGCCAGCAGTCTACAGGAAAACACTGAAGCTTTCTTT; CDR3: CASSLQENTEAFF; size: .; D: .; V: TRBV7-3; J: TRBJ1-1
DNA: TGTGCCACCAGCAGAGATCCCATTTTAGGGCAGGCTAATTCACCCCTCCACTTT; CDR3: CATSRDPILGQANSPLHF; size: once; D: .; V: TRBV15; J: TRBJ1-6
DNA: TGTGCCAGTAGTATGCTCCGGGAGGGCACTGAAGCTTTCTTT; CDR3: CASSMLREGTEAFF; size: few; D: .; V: TRBV19; J: TRBJ1-1
DNA: TGTGCCAGCAGTTTCAAGGGGGCAAATTCACCCCTCCACTTT; CDR3: CASSFKGANSPLHF; size: .; D: TRBD1; V: TRBV27; J: TRBJ1-6
DNA: TGTGCCAGCAGTTACCTGACTAGCGCGCAGTACTTC; CDR3: CASSYLTSAQYF; size: .; D: TRBD2; V: TRBV6-5; J: TRBJ2-7
DNA: TGTGCCAGTACCCCAACTTGGGACACTGAAGCTTTCTTT; CDR3: CASTPTWDTEAFF; size: .; D: .; V: TRBV19; J: TRBJ1-1
DNA: TGTGCCAGCAGCTTGGTTAGGACAGGGGGTGAAACCGGGGAGCTGTTTTTT; CDR3: CASSLVRTGGETGELFF; size: .; D: TRBD1; V: TRBV5-6; J: TRBJ2-2
DNA: TGCGCCAGCAGCCAAGATTCGTGGGACACAGATACGCAGTATTTT; CDR3: CASSQDSWDTDTQYF; size: .; D: .; V: TRBV4-3; J: TRBJ2-3
DNA: TGCAGTGCAGGGAAAGAGACCCAGTACTTC; CDR3: CSAGKETQYF; size: few; D: .; V: TRBV20-1; J: TRBJ2-5
DNA: TGTGCCAGCAGCCAAGACCGGACTAGCGGGGGGTGGGATGAGCAGTTCTTC; CDR3: CASSQDRTSGGWDEQFF; size: once; D: TRBD2; V: TRBV4-2; J: TRBJ2-1
DNA: TGTGCCAGCTCCCCCAGGGGGGGCTTTTCCTACGAGCAGTACTTC; CDR3: CASSPRGGFSYEQYF; size: .; D: .; V: TRBV18; J: TRBJ2-7
DNA: TGTGCCAGCAAATATCAGGGTCCCTACGAGCAGTACTTC; CDR3: CASKYQGPYEQYF; size: .; D: .; V: TRBV2; J: TRBJ2-7
DNA: TGTGCCAGCTCACCGGGGGACTCCAGCAATCAGCCCCAGCATTTT; CDR3: CASSPGDSSNQPQHF; size: .; D: .; V: TRBV18; J: TRBJ1-5
DNA: TGTGCCAGCAGCGGCCAGGGGGCTAGCGACGAGCAGTACTTC; CDR3: CASSGQGASDEQYF; size: .; D: TRBD1; V: TRBV11-3; J: TRBJ2-7
DNA: TGTGCCAGCAGCTTAGGATTAGGGACTAGGGTCAATGAGCAGTTCTTC; CDR3: CASSLGLGTRVNEQFF; size: few; D: TRBD2; V: TRBV7-2; J: TRBJ2-1
DNA: TGTGCCACTAGGGACAGGGGGCGCGAGGATACGCAGTATTTT; CDR3: CATRDRGREDTQYF; size: .; D: TRBD1; V: TRBV19; J: TRBJ2-3
DNA: TGTGCCAGCAGTAACCGGGACAGGGGCGGCACTGAAGCTTTCTTT; CDR3: CASSNRDRGGTEAFF; size: .; D: TRBD1; V: TRBV6-6; J: TRBJ1-1
DNA: TGTGCCAGCTCACCTCAGGGGGCTGGTAGCAATCAGCCCCAGCATTTT; CDR3: CASSPQGAGSNQPQHF; size: .; D: TRBD1; V: TRBV18; J: TRBJ1-5
DNA: TGTGCCAGCAGTTTTTCCCCTATCCAGGGGGACACTGAAGCTTTCTTT; CDR3: CASSFSPIQGDTEAFF; size: .; D: TRBD1; V: TRBV27; J: TRBJ1-1
DNA: TGTGCCAGCGGGAGCACAGATACGCAGTATTTT; CDR3: CASGSTDTQYF; size: .; D: .; V: TRBV2; J: TRBJ2-3